These 4 T cell receptor beta chains were all obtained from the same sample, sequenced in a study of blood T cells in healthy people across ages. Through a sample-barcoded 5' primer and a J-beta primer mix, a second PCR was run for roughly 6 to 12 cycles. MiXCR, run by TCRdb on the 5' RACE reads, gives a single entry per CDR3 protein. The table has about 1,800,000 distinct CDR3 sequences, roughly 30% seen once. Sequencing was done on a sample of blood. These receptors were collected from a woman in her 30s in good health.

Concerning this clonotype: Because the CDR3 is missing its conserved closing phenylalanine or tryptophan, this is likely a read error. The chain is built from TRBV20-1 and TRBJ1-2; 7 bases line up with TRBD1. CDR3 length: 16 amino acids. The trim removed 0 bases at V and 0 bases at J, leaving 7 bases unmatched. CDR1 is DFQATT, CDR2 SNEGSKA, per germline (reference sequence). The CDR3 reads CSARDRGDRANYGYTV. The CDR3 DNA reads TGCAGTGCTAGAGATCGAGGGGACAGAGCTAACTATGGCTACACCGTC.

A word on this clonotype: This is likely a read error, given that the CDR3 carries no conserved phenylalanine or tryptophan at its end. The chain joins TRBV5-1 to TRBJ1-2; D perhaps matches TRBD1 (5 bases). The V gene lost 0 bases and the J gene lost 7 bases, with 13 bases spanning the gap. This CDR3 contains 14 residues. The germline CDR1 and CDR2 sequences are SGHRS and YFSETQ. In DNA form, the CDR3 reads TGCGCCAGCAGCTTGGCCGGGGCAGGTGCTGGCTACACCTGC. Translation: CASSLAGAGAGYTC.

This clonotype was seen more than once but under ten times. The V and J genes are TRBV28 and TRBJ1-5, with 8 bases lining up with TRBD1. Trimming removed 1 base from V and 0 bases from J; junction bases left unmatched: 17. The CDR3 has 21 amino acids. CDR1 is MDHEN and CDR2 is SYDVKM in the germline V gene. CDR3 sequence reads: CASSLSELQGAFPYSNQPQHF. The CDR3 DNA is TGTGCCAGCAGTTTATCTGAGTTGCAGGGGGCCTTCCCTTATAGCAATCAGCCCCAGCATTTT.

The sample holds many counts of this clonotype. The chain recombines TRBV4-3 with TRBJ2-7; D is undetermined. With 0 bases removed from V and 2 bases from J, the gap between germline ends came to 11 bases. The CDR3 has 15 residues. Germline V gene data show CDR1 as LGHNA and CDR2 as YSLEER. The CDR3: CASSQEEDRPYEQYF. In nucleotides, the CDR3 is TGCGCCAGCAGCCAAGAGGAAGACCGACCCTACGAGCAGTACTTC.